This TCR beta chain was documented in a study of T-cell reconstitution after alpha-beta-depleted transplantation in children (dated by TCRdb to the mid-2010s). Study-wide context: Using TCR repertoire profiling, the study followed T-cell immune reconstitution in a quantitative way in children after TCRalphabeta/CD19-depleted allogeneic hematopoietic cell transplantation.

From the germline V gene (reference sequence), CDR1 is DFQATT and CDR2 is SNEGSKA. The CDR3 contains 14 residues, cysteine and phenylalanine counted. The only DNA kept is the CDR3, 42 bases in frame from the first base. The receptor library was made with PCR. The instrument was an Illumina HiSeq 2500. TCR library preparation used molecular barcoding, with unique molecular identifiers applied to normalize quantification of the TCRbeta repertoire. The public reads were reanalyzed by TCRdb: fastp trimming at Q25, MiXCR alignment, in-frame beta chains only. Entries are consolidated by CDR3 protein sequence, retaining the most common genes and DNA. In this sample the table shows about 610,000 distinct CDR3 sequences, over 9.5% of which occur a single time. Roughly 4% of the sample is taken by the ten largest. Worth noting for this clonotype: The clone's antigen remains unknown. Sequence at one end of the junction differs from germline and may be a read error.

The receptor's source is a human donor who donated a stem cell graft to a child with acute myeloid leukemia. The sequencing used PBMCs from the stem cell graft donor, collected from the stem cell graft. The rearranged segments are TRBV20-1 and TRBJ2-7, with TRBD1 identical over 7 junction bases. The DNA reads as follows: TGCTGTGCTAGAGATTGGGGACAGCCCTACGAGCAGTACTTC. It encodes CCARDWGQPYEQYF.